What follows describes a single T cell receptor (beta chain). This clonotype was counted only a few times. Its recognized antigen is unknown. No base qualities exist here, and no much larger clone lies one base off it. This record belongs to a study of response to subunit inactivated influenza vaccine (dated by TCRdb to between 2018 and 2020). A note on the overall study: The study used deep quantitative T cell receptor repertoire profiling to track responses to a trivalent subunit inactivated influenza vaccine.

What the work shows at the level of the full study, not this receptor alone: The authors proposed that each seasonal influenza vaccination may bring in only a limited number of new T cells.

As encoded in the germline V gene, CDR1 is MDHEN while CDR2 is SYDVKM. V drops 6 bases and J drops 7 bases, leaving 13 bases in between. From the cysteine through the phenylalanine, the CDR3 covers 12 amino acids. This entry keeps only the CDR3 DNA: 36 bases, framed from base 1. The library was prepared using RT-PCR. The instrument given in TCRdb is Illumina HiSeq 2500. TCRdb trimmed the raw reads at Q25, called clones with MiXCR and kept productive beta chains. Rows are unified per CDR3 protein, each entry keeping the most common DNA and genes. The sample table lists about 830,000 distinct CDR3 sequences, 18% of them with a count of one. The leading ten clones occupy roughly 10% of the sample.

The specimen comprised PBMCs from blood, sampled 5 to 6 days after vaccination. The TCR originated in a man in his fifties who received an inactivated influenza vaccine. Donor details come from another sample of the same person, matched by shared clones. This chain joins TRBV28 to TRBJ2-7, with a tentative D gene TRBD2 over 5 matching bases. The DNA is TGTGCCAGCAGCGGACTCCGTAGGGAGCAGTACTTC. Its coded protein is CASSGLRREQYF.